The 23 T cell receptor beta chains below come from one sample, sequenced in a study of T cell responses to AZD1222 COVID-19 vaccine. The table came from immunoSEQ multiplex PCR; TCRdb's copy has only in-frame clones and leaves some out. The sample lists 75,000 or so clones; more than 85% were seen once. Sequenced material: peripheral blood, taken 28 days after the second AZD1222 dose. All receptors come from an adult who received the AZD1222 COVID-19 vaccine.

The J gene is TRBJ2-7, the V gene TRBV30; 8 bases are shared with TRBD2. The junction had 7 bases not matched to a gene; V was cut back by 2 bases and J by 4 bases. Germline values: CDR1 GTSNPN, CDR2 SVGIG (reference sequence). The CDR3 runs to 14 residues. The CDR3 DNA reads as TGTGCCTGGAGTAGGTCCAGCGGGAGTTACGAGCAGTACTTC. This codes for CAWSRSSGSYEQYF.

The chain links TRBV7-9 to TRBJ2-1, with TRBD1 matching 7 bases. The CDR3 length is 14 residues. The germline gives CDR1 SEHNR, CDR2 FQNEAQ (reference sequence). V trimming: 11 bases; J trimming: 4 bases; junction bases outside the gene matches: 11. The CDR3 nucleotides read TGTGCCGCGGACCTGACAGGGCCATACAATGAGCAGTTCTTC. It translates to CAADLTGPYNEQFF.

This sequence joins TRBV30 and TRBJ2-3; 8 bases agree with TRBD1. Germline CDR1 is GTSNPN and CDR2 is SVGIG (reference sequence). V lost 0 bases and J lost 4; bases outside the gene matches: 15. This CDR3 spans 18 amino acids. The CDR3 nucleotides read TGTGCCTGGAGTGTACCCCGGACAGGGTGGTGTGGTTCAGATACGCAGTATTTT. Its protein product is CAWSVPRTGWCGSDTQYF.

The chain is built from TRBV7-8 and TRBJ1-1, with D unresolved. Germline loops: CDR1 SGHVS, CDR2 FQNEAQ. V lost 2 bases, J lost 1 base, and 5 bases lay in between. The CDR3 extends over 13 amino acids. The CDR3 region has the DNA TGTGCCAGCAGCTTATCTGGGAACACTGAAGCTTTCTTT. It specifies CASSLSGNTEAFF. Looking up the rest from reference TRBV7-8 and TRBJ1-1 gives the full variable domain: GAGVSQSPRYKVAKRGQDVALRCDPISGHVSLFWYQQALGQGPEFLTYFQNEAQLDKSGLPSDRFFAERPEGSVSTLKIQRTQQEDSAVYLCASSLSGNTEAFFGQGTRLTVV.

This chain uses TRBV28 with TRBJ1-4; D unresolved. This CDR3 contains 14 residues. The V end lost 6 bases, the J end lost 2 bases, and 10 bases lay between the germline ends. From germline, CDR1 is MDHEN and CDR2 SYDVKM. CDR3 loop: CASSPTDTNEKLFF. CDR3 DNA: TGTGCCAGCAGCCCGACGGACACTAATGAAAAACTGTTTTTT.

The V gene is TRBV28, the J gene TRBJ1-2, with unresolved D. The germline V gene encodes CDR1 MDHEN and CDR2 SYDVKM. The CDR3 extends over 13 amino acids. V was trimmed by 5 bases and J by 1 base, leaving 8 bases between them. Here the CDR3 reads CASSPNFNYGYTF. CDR3 DNA: TGTGCCAGCAGTCCTAATTTTAACTATGGCTACACCTTC.

V usage is TRBV19 and J usage is TRBJ2-1; a weak D match, TRBD2 (6 bases). Trimming took off 6 bases at V and 7 bases at J, with 10 bases between the two ends. Germline V CDR1 and CDR2: LNHDA, SQIVND (reference sequence). This CDR3 comprises 12 residues. The DNA of the CDR3 is TGTGCCAGTAGCGGGAGTCTAAATGAGCAGTTCTTC. Translating gives CASSGSLNEQFF.

The chain combines TRBV2 with TRBJ2-7; D is possibly TRBD1 (6 bases). Trimming removed 5 bases from V and 5 bases from J, with 13 bases in between. In germline, CDR1 is SNHLY, CDR2 FYNNEI. This CDR3 is 13 amino acids long. CDR3 amino acids: CASSLTGNHEQYF. The CDR3 bases are TGTGCCAGCAGTTTGACAGGAAATCACGAGCAGTACTTC. The full variable domain, its missing parts supplied by reference TRBV2 and TRBJ2-7, is EPEVTQTPSHQVTQMGQEVILRCVPISNHLYFYWYRQILGQKVEFLVSFYNNEISEKSEIFDDQFSVERPDGSNFTLKIRSTKLEDSAMYFCASSLTGNHEQYFGPGTRLTVT.

This rearrangement joins TRBV2 to TRBJ1-5; 7 bases line up with TRBD1. Losses at the gene ends were 8 bases for V and 4 bases for J; bases not matched to a gene: 17. The CDR3 covers 17 residues. Germline loops: CDR1 SNHLY, CDR2 FYNNEI. CDR3 DNA sequence: TGTGCCAGCGAAGGGTACCCAGGGGGGGGCACGAATCAGCCCCAGCATTTT. Amino acids: CASEGYPGGGTNQPQHF.

The chain employs TRBV27 and TRBJ1-1; D remains ambiguous. V shed 4 bases and J shed 5 bases, with 23 bases lying between them. CDR1 and CDR2 from the germline V gene are MNHEY and SMNVEV (reference sequence). The CDR3 totals 17 residues. The CDR3 coding sequence is TGTGCCAGCAGTTCACCCCCGGGGAGGGCGGGATTGACTGAAGCTTTCTTT. This translates into CASSSPPGRAGLTEAFF.

This chain uses TRBV7-2 with TRBJ2-2, with a weak D call TRBD1 (6 bases). The CDR3 runs to 15 residues. V was pared by 4 bases and J by 8 bases, with 17 bases between. Germline CDR1 and CDR2: SGHTA and FQGNSA. The CDR3 spells CASSSPDRLPGELFF. In nucleotides, the CDR3 is TGTGCCAGCAGCTCCCCTGACAGGCTTCCTGGGGAGCTGTTTTTT.

The chain is built from TRBV2 and TRBJ2-2, with 11 positions matching TRBD2. Germline V lookup: CDR1 SNHLY, CDR2 FYNNEI. V shed 4 bases and J 6 bases; nucleotides not matched to a gene: 10. The CDR3 has 17 residues. For the CDR3, the DNA is TGTGCCAGCAGTGGATTAGCGGGAGGGCCCTCGGCCGGGGAGCTGTTTTTT. Protein product: CASSGLAGGPSAGELFF. The variable domain in full, with the rest retrieved from reference TRBV2 and TRBJ2-2, is EPEVTQTPSHQVTQMGQEVILRCVPISNHLYFYWYRQILGQKVEFLVSFYNNEISEKSEIFDDQFSVERPDGSNFTLKIRSTKLEDSAMYFCASSGLAGGPSAGELFFGEGSRLTVL.

This rearrangement joins TRBV21-1 to TRBJ1-3. TRBV21-1 is assigned pseudogene status. This CDR3 has 16 amino acids. The CDR3 here is CASPKRPSLSGNTIYF. In nucleotides, the CDR3 is TGTGCCAGCCCCAAAAGGCCCAGCCTCTCTGGAAACACCATATATTTT.

This sequence joins TRBV3-1 (or the pseudogene TRBV3-2) and TRBJ2-1; D ambiguous. The V end lost 6 bases, the J end lost 8 bases, and 20 bases lay between the germline ends. From germline, CDR1 is LGHDT and CDR2 YNNKEL (reference sequence). The CDR3 has 15 amino acids. The CDR3 protein is CASSLDVAPSDEQFF. The CDR3 coding sequence is TGTGCCAGCAGTCTAGACGTAGCCCCCTCCGATGAGCAGTTCTTC.

This clone is a singleton in its sample. The chain employs TRBV18 and TRBJ1-4; tentatively, D is TRBD1 (6 bases). V lost 3 bases, J lost 5 bases, and 13 bases lay in between. The CDR3 is 15 amino acids. The germline CDR1 and CDR2 sequences are KGHSH and LQKENI. The CDR3 DNA is TGTGCCAGCTCACCTCCAGGGGCCCAAAATGAAAAACTGTTTTTT. It codes for CASSPPGAQNEKLFF.

The chain carries TRBV7-3 and TRBJ1-1; D unclear. The CDR3 has 13 residues. Germline loops: CDR1 SGHTA, CDR2 FQGTGA. The V and J ends lost 3 bases and 6 bases respectively, with 11 bases between them. The CDR3 loop reads CASSFNLGAEAFF. The CDR3 DNA reads TGTGCCAGCAGCTTTAATCTGGGCGCTGAAGCTTTCTTT.

The chain is built from TRBV4-2 and TRBJ2-3; D might be TRBD2 (5 bases). The germline V gene has CDR1 LGHNA and CDR2 YNFKEQ. The CDR3 loop spans 14 amino acids. Trimming took 1 base from V and 4 from J, leaving 9 bases between them. The CDR3 sequence is CASSQVLASDTQYF. The CDR3 nucleotides are TGTGCCAGCAGCCAAGTTCTAGCTTCAGATACGCAGTATTTT.

The rearrangement joins TRBV30 to TRBJ2-2, with 9 bases aligning to TRBD1. Germline V CDR1 and CDR2: GTSNPN, SVGIG (reference sequence). The CDR3 consists of 15 residues. V lost 2 bases and J lost 5; bases outside the gene matches: 6. This chain's CDR3 is CAWSSQGARTGELFF. CDR3 coding DNA: TGTGCCTGGAGTTCACAGGGGGCTAGGACCGGGGAGCTGTTTTTT. Drawing the rest from reference TRBV30 and TRBJ2-2, the complete variable domain is SQTIHQWPATLVQPVGSPLSLECTVEGTSNPNLYWYRQAAGRGLQLLFYSVGIGQISSEVPQNLSASRPQDRQFILSSKKLLLSDSGFYLCAWSSQGARTGELFFGEGSRLTVL.

The chain uses TRBV3-1 (or the pseudogene TRBV3-2) and TRBJ1-2, with D unresolved. This CDR3 is 14 amino acids long. Per the germline V gene, CDR1 is LGHDT and CDR2 is YNNKEL (reference sequence). V was trimmed by 0 bases and J by 6 bases, leaving 11 bases between them. CDR3 DNA: TGTGCCAGCAGCCAAGAGTTCTCGGGGAATGGCTACACCTTC. Its protein product is CASSQEFSGNGYTF.

V is TRBV30 and J is TRBJ2-1; no clear D gene. Per the germline V gene, CDR1 is GTSNPN and CDR2 is SVGIG (reference sequence). Trimming removed 0 bases at V and 7 bases at J, with 10 bases between. CDR3 length equals 13 residues. For the CDR3, the DNA is TGTGCCTGGAGTGTAGGGCTCTCAAATGAGCAGTTCTTC. Its protein product is CAWSVGLSNEQFF.

This clone was observed many times. J is TRBJ2-7 and V is TRBV5-5; weak D call: TRBD2 (6 bases). Germline loops: CDR1 SGHKS, CDR2 YYEKEE (reference sequence). The V end was cut by 4 bases, the J end by 1 base, with 15 bases between. This CDR3 comprises 15 residues. The CDR3 protein is CASSPTGAGSYEQYF. In DNA, the CDR3 is TGTGCCAGCAGCCCCACCGGGGCGGGGTCCTACGAGCAGTACTTC.

The J gene is TRBJ1-5, the V gene TRBV6-2 or TRBV6-3; 7 nucleotides align to TRBD1. Germline trimming cut 6 bases from V and 0 bases from J; bases unmatched to any gene: 5. Per the germline V gene, CDR1 is MNHEY and CDR2 is SVGEGT. The CDR3 totals 15 residues. Written as DNA, the CDR3 is TGTGCCAGCAGCCGAGACAGGGATAGCAATCAGCCCCAGCATTTT. Its protein product is CASSRDRDSNQPQHF.

The genes are TRBV19 and TRBJ2-1; 10 bases agree with TRBD2. J gave up 8 bases and V 5 bases, and 9 bases lay outside the gene matches. From germline, CDR1 is LNHDA and CDR2 SQIVND (reference sequence). CDR3 length equals 15 residues. The DNA of the CDR3 is TGTGCCAGTAGTGGACCCGGGACTAGCGATTATGAGCAGTTCTTC. Translation: CASSGPGTSDYEQFF.